The T cell receptor beta chain described here comes from a study of early T cells in non-severe SARS-CoV-2 infection. The sample holds many counts of this clonotype. V shed 0 bases and J shed 0 bases, with 14 bases lying between them. Germline V gene sequence: CDR1 LGHDT, CDR2 YNNKEL (reference sequence). This CDR3 has 18 amino acids. TCRdb reprocessed the 5' RACE reads with MiXCR, giving one entry per CDR3 protein. The sample includes about 52,000 distinct CDR3 sequences, 8% to 9% of them seen just once. This clonotype was obtained from an adult who was a healthcare worker with PCR-confirmed SARS-CoV-2 infection or an uninfected control (not recorded which). V and J are TRBV3-1 and TRBJ2-2; D is possibly TRBD1 or TRBD2 (5 bases each). Sequenced material: whole blood. DNA for the CDR3: TGTGCCAGCAGCCAAGATTTTTGGGGACCGGCGAACACCGGGGAGCTGTTTTTT. Residues: CASSQDFWGPANTGELFF.